What follows are 30 T cell receptor beta chains derived from one specimen sequenced in a study of regulatory T cells in long-lasting Graves disease. To make TCR beta libraries, researchers used iRepertoire HTBI primers and Arm-PCR of CDR3 regions. TCRdb processed the multiplex PCR reads anew with MiXCR; each CDR3 protein has one entry. The table includes fewer than 400,000 distinct CDR3 sequences, 15% to 20% detected once. Time point in this sample: persistent/refractory GD, antithyroid drugs over 5 years with positive TRAb. The TCR library was made from RNA that had been extracted from PBMCs in TRIzol. The sequences come from peripheral blood mononuclear cells (PBMCs), collected when the disease was refractory, from a patient treated with antithyroid drugs. These receptors were collected from a female donor with Graves disease.

There are many counts of this clonotype. The chain carries TRBV6-1 and TRBJ1-1; a possible D gene is TRBD1 (6 bases). The germline V gene has CDR1 MNHNS and CDR2 SASEGT. The CDR3 sequence is 14 residues long. Trimming took off 5 bases at V and 0 bases at J, with 10 bases between the two ends. The CDR3 DNA reads TGTGCCAGCAGTAGGACAGTCCTGAACACTGAAGCTTTCTTT. It specifies CASSRTVLNTEAFF.

This clonotype was counted at least ten times. The chain joins TRBV27 to TRBJ1-5, with no clear D. V lost 4 bases and J lost 1, with 11 bases in between. CDR1 MNHEY and CDR2 SMNVEV come from the germline V gene (reference sequence). The CDR3 covers 15 residues. CDR3 sequence: CASSSMDGSNQPQHF. CDR3 nucleotides: TGTGCCAGCAGTTCCATGGACGGCAGCAATCAGCCCCAGCATTTT.

The chain couples TRBV5-1 to TRBJ2-1, with TRBD2 identical over 15 bases. In germline, CDR1 is SGHRS, CDR2 YFSETQ. V lost 3 bases to trimming and J lost 6 bases; unmatched junction nucleotides: 4. This CDR3 is 16 amino acids long. The CDR3 sequence is CASSWGLAGGSNEQFF. As DNA, the CDR3 is TGCGCCAGCAGCTGGGGACTAGCGGGAGGATCCAATGAGCAGTTCTTC.

The chain joins TRBV30 to TRBJ2-1; a weak D match, TRBD1 (6 bases). The CDR3 totals 14 residues. Germline assignment: CDR1 GTSNPN and CDR2 SVGIG (reference sequence). With 0 bases removed from V and 7 bases from J, the gap between germline ends came to 13 bases. CDR3 loop: CAWSVRNRVNEQFF. The CDR3 coding sequence is TGTGCCTGGAGTGTACGGAACAGGGTTAATGAGCAGTTCTTC.

A few counts support this clonotype. A much larger clone lies one base from this, so it may be a read error. The chain links TRBV20-1 to TRBJ1-2; no firm D call. Looked up from germline, CDR1 is DFQATT and CDR2 is SNEGSKA (reference sequence). This CDR3 has 13 residues. CDR3 DNA: TGCAGTGCTAGAGATTTGGCATTCGATGGCTGCACCTTC. Translation: CSARDLAFDGCTF.

This clonotype was recorded many times. This rearrangement joins TRBV18 to TRBJ1-1; TRBD1 might be the D (5 bases). Germline assignment: CDR1 KGHSH and CDR2 LQKENI. Trimming removed 6 bases at V and 6 bases at J, with 14 bases between. This CDR3 spans 13 amino acids. In DNA, the CDR3 is TGTGCCAGCTCCGGGGGGGGACGGGCTGAAGCTTTCTTT. Residues: CASSGGGRAEAFF. The variable domain in full, completed from reference TRBV18 and TRBJ1-1, reads NAGVMQNPRHLVRRRGQEARLRCSPMKGHSHVYWYRQLPEEGLKFMVYLQKENIIDESGMPKERFSAEFPKEGPSILRIQQVVRGDSAAYFCASSGGGRAEAFFGQGTRLTVV.

To note about this clonotype: At one end the junction does not follow the germline gene, possibly because of a read error. The V gene is TRBV6-1, the J gene TRBJ2-5; weak D call: TRBD1 (6 bases). The CDR3 loop spans 15 amino acids. CDR1 MNHNS and CDR2 SASEGT come from the germline V gene. Here the CDR3 DNA reads TGTGCCAGCAGTGAAGGAGTCAGGGGCACGGAGACCCAGCACTTC. This encodes CASSEGVRGTETQHF.

This clonotype was counted only a few times. This chain connects TRBV6-1 to TRBJ2-7; 12 positions match TRBD2. Germline V gene lookup returns CDR1 MNHNS and CDR2 SASEGT. V lost 7 bases to trimming and J lost 2 bases; unmatched junction nucleotides: 9. The CDR3 totals 16 residues. The CDR3 DNA reads TGTGCCAGCACCCGACTAGCGGGAGTACCCCCCTACGAGCAGTACTTC. Amino acid sequence: CASTRLAGVPPYEQYF.

The chain recombines TRBV24-1 with TRBJ2-3; no clear D gene. Per the germline V gene, CDR1 is KGHDR and CDR2 is SFDVKD. V shed 8 bases and J shed 2 bases, with 10 bases lying between them. This CDR3 is 13 amino acids long. The CDR3 DNA reads TGTGCCACCAAGGGCAGGTTCACAGATACGCAGTATTTT. Translating it yields CATKGRFTDTQYF.

This clonotype was seen more than once but under ten times. This clone may be a read error of a much larger clone one base away. The chain has TRBV6-1 and TRBJ1-5; possibly TRBD1 for D (5 bases). Germline V CDR1 and CDR2: MNHNS, SASEGT. CDR3 length equals 16 residues. Trimming left V 11 bases short and J 1 base short, with 21 bases between. The DNA of the CDR3 is TGTGCCGGCACCAAGGATCCGGGGGGAAGCAATCAGCCCCAGCATTTT. Amino acids: CAGTKDPGGSNQPQHF.

This clonotype came up a few times. V usage is TRBV5-1 and J usage is TRBJ2-6; maybe TRBD2 (5 bases). The CDR3 is 16 residues long. Germline CDR1 reads SGHRS; CDR2 reads YFSETQ. Trimming took 0 bases from V and 6 from J, leaving 13 bases between them. The CDR3 region is CASSLGHSDLANVLTF. The CDR3 DNA is TGCGCCAGCAGCTTGGGTCACTCGGACTTGGCCAACGTCCTGACTTTC.

The chain uses TRBV20-1 and TRBJ1-1; D gene uncertain. The CDR3 runs to 14 residues. V dropped 3 bases and J dropped 6 bases, with 17 bases sitting between them. Germline assignment: CDR1 DFQATT and CDR2 SNEGSKA (reference sequence). The CDR3 bases are TGCAGTGCTAGGCGTGTTAAAGGGATCCCTGAAGCTTTCTTT. Its translation: CSARRVKGIPEAFF.

About this clonotype: This likely stems from a read error, as it lies one base from a far larger clone. The rearrangement links TRBV11-2 to TRBJ1-1; D gene unclear. The CDR3 extends over 12 amino acids. Per the germline V gene, CDR1 is SGHAT and CDR2 is FQNNGV. CDR3 coding DNA: TGTGCCAGCAGCCTAGACGCTACTGAAGCTTTCTTT. It translates to CASSLDATEAFF.

The V call is TRBV10-3, the J call TRBJ1-1, with D perhaps matching TRBD1 (6 bases). Germline V gene data show CDR1 as ENHRY and CDR2 as SYGVKD. The CDR3 sequence is 13 residues long. V was cut by 3 bases and J by 1 base, with 6 bases left in between. CDR3 sequence (DNA): TGTGCCATCAGTGAAGGGGGGAACACTGAAGCTTTCTTT. This sequence encodes CAISEGGNTEAFF.

This clonotype was observed at least ten times. This CDR3 is CSVLVAALGTQYF. The CDR3 nucleotides are TGCAGCGTTCTCGTCGCCGCCCTGGGGACCCAGTACTTC. The chain recombines TRBV29-1 with TRBJ2-5; D is undetermined. Germline CDR1 reads SQVTM; CDR2 reads ANQGSEA. The CDR3 loop spans 13 amino acids. The V end lost 5 bases, the J end lost 7 bases, and 17 bases lay between the germline ends.

This clonotype has only a few counts. This chain joins TRBV18 and TRBJ1-1; no reliable D call. The length of the CDR3 is 16 residues. V lost 0 bases and J 3 bases, leaving 14 bases between the germline ends. Germline CDR1 and CDR2: KGHSH and LQKENI. The CDR3 protein is CASSPPLPKTDTEAFF. CDR3 DNA: TGTGCCAGCTCACCACCGTTACCGAAAACTGACACTGAAGCTTTCTTT. The complete variable domain, with remaining parts taken from reference TRBV18 and TRBJ1-1, reads NAGVMQNPRHLVRRRGQEARLRCSPMKGHSHVYWYRQLPEEGLKFMVYLQKENIIDESGMPKERFSAEFPKEGPSILRIQQVVRGDSAAYFCASSPPLPKTDTEAFFGQGTRLTVV.

This clonotype has ten or more counts. V is TRBV10-1 and J is TRBJ1-4; D unclear. This CDR3 has 11 residues. Germline CDR1 is WNHNN and CDR2 is SYGVQD (reference sequence). Trimming left V 8 bases short and J 8 bases short, with 9 bases between. The CDR3 loop reads CASGVREKLFF. CDR3 nucleotide sequence: TGCGCCAGCGGGGTACGAGAAAAACTGTTTTTT.

The gene calls are TRBV6-1 and TRBJ2-7; D might be TRBD2 (6 bases). The CDR3 runs 16 residues. The V gene's germline CDR1 is MNHNS and CDR2 SASEGT. Trimming left V 6 bases short and J 0 bases short, with 18 bases between. The CDR3 DNA sequence: TGTGCCAGCAGACCACGCCCCGGGACTCGCTCCTACGAGCAGTACTTC. Translating gives CASRPRPGTRSYEQYF.

This chain joins TRBV12-3 or TRBV12-4 and TRBJ1-2; tentative D call: TRBD1 (5 bases). The CDR3 totals 13 residues. Trimming pared 3 bases from V and 8 bases from J, leaving 13 bases between. The CDR3 loop is CASSLDTGSGYTF. The DNA for the CDR3 is TGTGCCAGCAGTTTGGACACAGGCTCAGGCTACACCTTC.

This sequence joins TRBV11-2 and TRBJ2-4; 7 nucleotides line up with TRBD1. The CDR3 is made up of 16 amino acids. The germline V gene has CDR1 SGHAT and CDR2 FQNNGV. With 4 bases clipped from V and 1 base from J, the junction kept 7 bases outside the gene matches. The CDR3 sequence: CASSSYRGRAKNIQYF. The CDR3 DNA follows: TGTGCCAGCAGCTCGTACAGGGGAAGGGCCAAAAACATTCAGTACTTC.

This clonotype has only one observation. This sequence is one base from a far larger clone and is likely a read error. V gene TRBV27 combines with J gene TRBJ1-2; D remains ambiguous. V lost 10 bases to trimming and J lost 4 bases, with 19 bases between them. The length of the CDR3 is 14 residues. Per germline, CDR1 MNHEY and CDR2 SMNVEV (reference sequence). CDR3 DNA sequence: TGTGCCAACAGCCTAGGGAGTCTGAGCTATGGCTACACCTTC. It codes for CANSLGSLSYGYTF.

With respect to this clonotype: The CDR3 does not close with the conserved phenylalanine or tryptophan, likely indicating a read error. This chain joins TRBV7-9 and TRBJ1-4, with D unclear. CDR3 size: 12 residues. With 3 bases removed from V and 5 bases from J, the gap between germline ends came to 4 bases. CDR1 and CDR2 from the germline V gene are SEHNR and FQNEAQ (reference sequence). This CDR3 reads CASSFPNEKLFL. The CDR3 nucleotides are TGTGCCAGCAGCTTTCCCAATGAAAAACTGTTTCTT.

This clonotype was detected once. Just one base apart from a much larger clone, this may be a read error. The genes are TRBV20-1 and TRBJ2-5; TRBD1 is a possible D gene (6 bases). This CDR3 region has 14 residues. Germline CDR1 is DFQATT and CDR2 is SNEGSKA (reference sequence). The ends were cut back, 5 bases at V and 4 bases at J, with 17 bases in the middle. The CDR3, as DNA: TGCAGTGCTGGGGACACCCGACCGGCAGAGACCCAGTACTTC. It is translated as CSAGDTRPAETQYF.

About this clonotype: With a much larger clone just one base away, this may be a read error. V is TRBV6-1 and J is TRBJ1-5, with unresolved D. Trimming took 5 bases from V and 4 from J, leaving 18 bases between them. Germline lookup yields CDR1 MNHNS and CDR2 SASEGT. The length of the CDR3 is 16 residues. The CDR3 region has the DNA TGTGCCAGCAGTACCCTCACCCGATCGGGTAATCAGCCCCAGCATTTT. This sequence encodes CASSTLTRSGNQPQHF.

Comments on this clonotype: An end of the junction differs from the germline gene, which may be a read error. This rearrangement joins TRBV7-9 to TRBJ2-7; a weak D match, TRBD2 (5 bases). This CDR3 has 16 residues. The germline V gene encodes CDR1 SEHNR and CDR2 FQNEAQ (reference sequence). As DNA, the CDR3 is TGTACCAGCAGCTTAGCGCTGGGCCTGGCATCCTACGAGCAGTACTTC. It encodes CTSSLALGLASYEQYF. The whole variable domain, filled in from reference TRBV7-9 and TRBJ2-7, reads DTGVSQNPRHKITKRGQNVTFRCDPISEHNRLYWYRQTLGQGPEFLTYFQNEAQLEKSRLLSDRFSAERPKGSFSTLEIQRTEQGDSAMYLCTSSLALGLASYEQYFGPGTRLTVT.

Only a few counts were recorded for this clonotype. This rearrangement joins TRBV2 to TRBJ2-2; 11 bases line up with TRBD2. Germline assignment: CDR1 SNHLY and CDR2 FYNNEI. The CDR3 spans 18 residues. Trimming removed 4 bases from V and 2 bases from J; junction bases left unmatched: 9. The CDR3 protein is CASSVPPGLAVNTGELFF. The CDR3 nucleotides read TGTGCCAGCAGTGTACCACCGGGACTAGCGGTTAACACCGGGGAGCTGTTTTTT.

This clonotype has just a few counts. This CDR3 is CASSYSMRTVDTEAFF. The CDR3 DNA sequence: TGTGCCAGCAGTTACTCGATGAGGACAGTGGATACTGAAGCTTTCTTT. V is TRBV6-5 and J is TRBJ1-1; perhaps TRBD1 as D (6 bases). V was shortened by 0 bases and J by 5 bases, with 16 bases between the two germline ends. Germline loops: CDR1 MNHEY, CDR2 SVGAGI. This CDR3 is built from 16 residues.

This clonotype was detected only a few times. The chain employs TRBV30 and TRBJ1-6, with D perhaps TRBD1 (5 bases). Trimming removed 8 bases from V and 10 bases from J, with 15 bases in between. The CDR3 loop spans 12 amino acids. Germline V gene data show CDR1 as GTSNPN and CDR2 as SVGIG (reference sequence). CDR3 residues: CAGGRADSPLHF. CDR3 DNA sequence: TGTGCCGGGGGGAGGGCGGACTCACCCCTCCACTTT.

In its sample, this clonotype was seen many times. This chain links TRBV24-1 with TRBJ2-2; D remains unclear. CDR1 is KGHDR and CDR2 is SFDVKD in the germline V gene. The CDR3 has 13 amino acids. V shed 2 bases and J shed 7 bases, with 7 bases lying between them. CDR3 nucleotide sequence: TGTGCCACCAGTGATTCCACGGGCGGGGAGCTGTTTTTT. Translation gives CATSDSTGGELFF.

This clonotype was counted a few times. The gene calls are TRBV4-1 and TRBJ1-4; possibly TRBD1 for D (6 bases). The V end was cut by 2 bases, the J end by 7 bases, with 11 bases between. From germline, CDR1 is MGHRA and CDR2 YSYEKL. The CDR3 sequence is 14 residues long. The DNA for the CDR3 is TGCGCCAGCAGCCAAACAGGGACGGCTGAAAAACTGTTTTTT. Translation gives CASSQTGTAEKLFF.